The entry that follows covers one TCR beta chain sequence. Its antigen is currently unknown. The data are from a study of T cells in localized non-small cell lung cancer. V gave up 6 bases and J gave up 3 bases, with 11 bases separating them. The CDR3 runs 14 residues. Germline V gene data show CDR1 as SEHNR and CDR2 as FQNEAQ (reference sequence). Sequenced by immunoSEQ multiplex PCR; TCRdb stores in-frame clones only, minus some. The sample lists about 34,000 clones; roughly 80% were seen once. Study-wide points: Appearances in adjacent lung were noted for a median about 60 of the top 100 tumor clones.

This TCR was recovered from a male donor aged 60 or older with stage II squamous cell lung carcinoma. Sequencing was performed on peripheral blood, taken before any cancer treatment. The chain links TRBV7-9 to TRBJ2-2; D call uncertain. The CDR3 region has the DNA TGTGCCAGCAGGCCCCCAGGATACACCGGGGAGCTGTTTTTT. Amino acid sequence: CASRPPGYTGELFF.